The 29 T cell receptor beta chains listed next were all sequenced from one sample in a study of blood T cell repertoires in COVID-19. Sequencing was performed with immunoSEQ multiplex PCR; in TCRdb, only in-frame clones are kept and a portion is missing. Here the sample spans about 200,000 clones, approximately 80% being singletons. Sequencing was performed on peripheral blood. The origin of the receptors is a human donor in a cohort sampled during active COVID-19.

As to this clone: The sample holds other DNA sequences that translate to the same CDR3. The V call is TRBV6-4, the J call TRBJ2-2, with 8 positions matching TRBD1. This CDR3 spans 13 amino acids. Germline trimming cut 5 bases from V and 5 bases from J; bases unmatched to any gene: 1. The germline gives CDR1 MRHNA, CDR2 SNTAGT. CDR3 in DNA: TGTGCCAGCAGTAGGACAGGGACCGGGGAGCTGTTTTTT. It encodes CASSRTGTGELFF.

This chain uses TRBV11-3 with TRBJ2-3; 11 nucleotides line up with TRBD2. The junction had 12 bases not matched to a gene; V was cut back by 5 bases and J by 2 bases. The CDR3 totals 18 residues. CDR1 and CDR2 from the germline V gene are SGHNT and YENEEA. The CDR3 loop is CASSHSTQLAGDTDTQYF. The CDR3 coding sequence is TGTGCCAGCAGCCATTCGACCCAACTAGCGGGGGACACAGATACGCAGTATTTT. The full variable domain, its missing parts supplied by reference TRBV11-3 and TRBJ2-3, is EAGVVQSPRYKIIEKKQPVAFWCNPISGHNTLYWYLQNLGQGPELLIRYENEEAVDDSQLPKDRFSAERLKGVDSTLKIQPAELGDSAVYLCASSHSTQLAGDTDTQYFGPGTRLTVL.

The chain uses TRBV5-1 and TRBJ2-2; 13 bases align to TRBD2. The CDR3 spans 16 residues. V gave up 0 bases and J gave up 9 bases; unmatched junction bases: 5. Looked up from germline, CDR1 is SGHRS and CDR2 is YFSETQ. The CDR3 is CASSLALAGGQRELFF. The CDR3 DNA follows: TGCGCCAGCAGCTTGGCACTAGCGGGAGGGCAAAGGGAGCTGTTTTTT.

V and J are TRBV11-2 and TRBJ1-4; 7 bases fit TRBD1. Germline trimming cut 5 bases from V and 8 bases from J; bases unmatched to any gene: 5. There are 13 residues in the CDR3. CDR1 is SGHAT and CDR2 is FQNNGV in the germline V gene. The CDR3 region is CASSLQGLEKLFF. The CDR3 bases are TGTGCCAGCAGCCTACAGGGGCTGGAAAAACTGTTTTTT.

This clone is a singleton in its sample. The rearrangement links TRBV2 to TRBJ2-5; the match to TRBD1 covers 7 bases. V trimming: 6 bases; J trimming: 5 bases; junction bases outside the gene matches: 12. Germline V gene sequence: CDR1 SNHLY, CDR2 FYNNEI. The CDR3 loop spans 15 amino acids. CDR3 sequence reads: CASRLQGTGVETQYF. Here the CDR3 DNA reads TGTGCCAGCAGACTACAGGGGACCGGGGTGGAGACCCAGTACTTC.

The genes are TRBV2 and TRBJ2-2, with D uncertain. Trimming removed 7 bases at V and 3 bases at J, with 6 bases between. This CDR3 is built from 12 residues. Germline lookup yields CDR1 SNHLY and CDR2 FYNNEI. CDR3 in DNA: TGTGCCAGCACTACCGACACCGGGGAGCTGTTTTTT. Translating gives CASTTDTGELFF.

This chain joins TRBV6-5 and TRBJ1-1, with 8 bases identical to TRBD1. Germline lookup yields CDR1 MNHEY and CDR2 SVGAGI. After removal of 0 bases from V and 1 base from J, the junction contained 4 bases not matched to a gene. The length of the CDR3 is 16 residues. This chain's CDR3 is CASSYSSRGRNTEAFF. DNA of the CDR3: TGTGCCAGCAGTTACTCGTCCAGGGGGCGGAACACTGAAGCTTTCTTT.

This clone has just one count. The chain combines TRBV5-6 with TRBJ2-5, with 8 nucleotides matching TRBD1. This CDR3 has 17 amino acids. Germline assignment: CDR1 SGHDT and CDR2 YYEEEE. V dropped 4 bases and J dropped 5; count of bases not matched to a gene: 16. The CDR3 nucleotides are TGTGCCAGCAGCCGACGGCTGACAGGGGTGGTCGGGGAGACCCAGTACTTC. It codes for CASSRRLTGVVGETQYF.

The chain carries TRBV27 and TRBJ2-3; a possible D gene is TRBD2 (6 bases). The V gene's germline CDR1 is MNHEY and CDR2 SMNVEV (reference sequence). This CDR3 spans 12 amino acids. Trimming shortened V by 2 bases and J by 11 bases, and 11 bases separated the two germline ends. The DNA of the CDR3 is TGTGCCAGCAGTTTACGGGCGGGGAAGCAGTATTTT. It translates to CASSLRAGKQYF.

The table lists this clone with many counts. The chain joins TRBV4-2 to TRBJ2-1, with 14 positions matching TRBD2. This CDR3 region has 18 residues. Trimming took 4 bases from V and 3 from J; bases not matched to a gene: 8. Germline CDR1 LGHNA, CDR2 YNFKEQ. This chain's CDR3 is CASSPQTSGRGIYNEQFF. The DNA of the CDR3 is TGTGCCAGCAGCCCTCAGACTAGCGGGAGGGGAATCTACAATGAGCAGTTCTTC.

The chain couples TRBV5-6 to TRBJ2-7; tentatively, D is TRBD1 (6 bases). The CDR3 is 16 amino acids. Trimming took 1 base from V and 3 from J, leaving 17 bases between them. CDR1 SGHDT and CDR2 YYEEEE come from the germline V gene. The DNA for the CDR3 is TGTGCCAGCAGCTTGCATGGGGGCCAGGGCTTCTACGAGCAGTACTTC. Protein sequence: CASSLHGGQGFYEQYF.

The V call is TRBV5-1, the J call TRBJ2-3, with 8 bases matching TRBD2. Germline V gene sequence: CDR1 SGHRS, CDR2 YFSETQ. The CDR3 is 15 residues long. After removal of 2 bases from V and 1 base from J, the junction contained 3 bases not matched to a gene. The CDR3 sequence is CASSFWREGTDTQYF. CDR3 DNA sequence: TGCGCCAGCAGCTTTTGGCGGGAGGGCACAGATACGCAGTATTTT.

The rearrangement joins TRBV19 to TRBJ2-2; D not certain. The germline CDR1 and CDR2 sequences are LNHDA and SQIVND (reference sequence). V dropped 5 bases and J dropped 5 bases, with 6 bases sitting between them. The CDR3 is made up of 12 amino acids. The CDR3 DNA follows: TGTGCCAGTAGTTCCCGGACCGGGGAGCTGTTTTTT. Amino acids: CASSSRTGELFF.

The V call is TRBV5-1, the J call TRBJ2-1; TRBD1 matches at 8 bases. There are 14 residues in the CDR3. Germline trimming cut 1 base from V and 3 bases from J; bases unmatched to any gene: 0. Germline-derived CDR1 and CDR2 are SGHRS and YFSETQ. In DNA, the CDR3 is TGCGCCAGCAGCTTGACAGGGGGCTACAATGAGCAGTTCTTC. This translates into CASSLTGGYNEQFF. The entire variable domain, with the rest obtained from reference TRBV5-1 and TRBJ2-1, is as follows: KAGVTQTPRYLIKTRGQQVTLSCSPISGHRSVSWYQQTPGQGLQFLFEYFSETQRNKGNFPGRFSGRQFSNSRSEMNVSTLELGDSALYLCASSLTGGYNEQFFGPGTRLTVL.

The chain joins TRBV30 to TRBJ1-2; no reliable D call. The CDR3 loop spans 14 amino acids. Between the trimmed V and J ends, which lost 2 bases and 4 bases, there was a span of 14 bases. The germline V gene has CDR1 GTSNPN and CDR2 SVGIG (reference sequence). CDR3 coding DNA: TGTGCCTGGAGTTTAGAGGAGGACCTCTATGGCTACACCTTC. It specifies CAWSLEEDLYGYTF.

The V call is TRBV7-9, the J call TRBJ2-5; TRBD2 agrees at 8 bases. The CDR3 covers 15 residues. The V gene end was trimmed by 5 bases and the J gene end by 3 bases; junction bases not matched to a gene: 8. Germline V gene data show CDR1 as SEHNR and CDR2 as FQNEAQ (reference sequence). The CDR3: CASSQTGGVEETQYF. The CDR3 bases are TGTGCCAGCAGCCAAACGGGAGGGGTTGAAGAGACCCAGTACTTC.

Here the CDR3 DNA reads TGTGCCAGCAGTTCACCACTAGCGACGAGCTCCTACAATGAGCAGTTCTTC. It yields the protein CASSSPLATSSYNEQFF. The chain links TRBV28 to TRBJ2-1, with 7 bases matching TRBD2. V dropped 4 bases and J dropped 0; count of bases not matched to a gene: 9. From germline, CDR1 is MDHEN and CDR2 SYDVKM. This CDR3 spans 17 amino acids.

The CDR3 spells CASSRGLAGTSYEQYF. DNA of the CDR3: TGTGCCAGCAGCCGTGGACTAGCGGGAACCTCCTACGAGCAGTACTTC. This chain links TRBV3-1 (or the pseudogene TRBV3-2) with TRBJ2-7; 12 bases map to TRBD2. After removal of 4 bases from V and 0 bases from J, the junction contained 4 bases not matched to a gene. From germline, CDR1 is LGHDT and CDR2 YNNKEL (reference sequence). This CDR3 is built from 16 residues.

The chain recombines TRBV6-2 or TRBV6-3 with TRBJ2-2; 9 bases fit TRBD1. With V trimmed by 5 bases and J by 6 bases, 4 bases remained unmatched. CDR1 and CDR2 from the germline V gene are MNHEY and SVGEGT. CDR3 length: 14 residues. The CDR3, as DNA: TGTGCCAGCAGTCCCTACAGGGGGCCCGGGGAGCTGTTTTTT. Translated: CASSPYRGPGELFF.

The chain links TRBV7-8 to TRBJ2-7, with a weak D call TRBD1 (7 bases). Germline V gene sequence: CDR1 SGHVS, CDR2 FQNEAQ. Trimming left V 2 bases short and J 3 bases short, with 11 bases between. CDR3 size: 14 residues. The CDR3 loop reads CASSLRQGGYEQYF. The CDR3 DNA is TGTGCCAGCAGCTTACGACAGGGAGGCTACGAGCAGTACTTC. Full variable domain (rest looked up from reference TRBV7-8 and TRBJ2-7): GAGVSQSPRYKVAKRGQDVALRCDPISGHVSLFWYQQALGQGPEFLTYFQNEAQLDKSGLPSDRFFAERPEGSVSTLKIQRTQQEDSAVYLCASSLRQGGYEQYFGPGTRLTVT.

The chain recombines TRBV18 with TRBJ2-7; weak D call: TRBD2 (6 bases). Trimming left V 3 bases short and J 7 bases short, with 19 bases between. The V gene's germline CDR1 is KGHSH and CDR2 LQKENI. CDR3 length equals 15 residues. The CDR3 loop reads CASSPQAGSTPEQYF. For the CDR3, the DNA is TGTGCCAGCTCACCCCAGGCGGGATCGACCCCGGAGCAGTACTTC.

The chain recombines TRBV5-6 with TRBJ1-4, with 7 bases fitting TRBD1. CDR3 length: 17 amino acids. J was trimmed by 0 bases and V by 4 bases; bases with no gene match: 9. The germline V gene encodes CDR1 SGHDT and CDR2 YYEEEE. CDR3 in amino acids: CASSLLTGLATNEKLFF. The CDR3 DNA sequence: TGTGCCAGCAGCCTCCTGACAGGGCTGGCAACTAATGAAAAACTGTTTTTT.

As concerns this clone: Other DNA variants within this sample encode the same CDR3. The J gene is TRBJ2-3, the V gene TRBV12-3 or TRBV12-4; D gene ambiguous. This CDR3 comprises 12 residues. The ends were cut back, 5 bases at V and 0 bases at J, with 3 bases in the middle. The DNA of the CDR3 is TGTGCCAGCAGTCCTAGCACAGATACGCAGTATTTT. It specifies CASSPSTDTQYF.

V and J are TRBV7-9 and TRBJ2-3; a weak D match, TRBD2 (5 bases). From germline, CDR1 is SEHNR and CDR2 FQNEAQ (reference sequence). Trimming left V 1 base short and J 3 bases short, with 8 bases between. The length of the CDR3 is 14 residues. CDR3 amino acids: CASSLGTATDTQYF. The CDR3 region has the DNA TGTGCCAGCAGCTTAGGGACTGCGACAGATACGCAGTATTTT.

This rearrangement joins TRBV23-1 to TRBJ2-7; D is perhaps TRBD2 (5 bases). TRBV23-1 is treated as an ORF (open reading frame) with a function not yet certain. V lost 1 base, J lost 3 bases, and 16 bases lay in between. CDR3 length: 16 amino acids. As DNA, the CDR3 is TGCGCCAGCAGTCAATTGTGGAGAAAAAGCGGCTACGAGCAGTACTTC. Protein product: CASSQLWRKSGYEQYF.

The rearrangement links TRBV6-5 to TRBJ2-7; 7 positions agree with TRBD1. The germline CDR1 and CDR2 sequences are MNHEY and SVGAGI. With 6 bases clipped from V and 3 bases from J, the junction kept 2 bases outside the gene matches. The CDR3 consists of 12 residues. The CDR3 sequence is CASRQGDYEQYF. The CDR3 bases are TGTGCCAGCAGGCAGGGGGACTACGAGCAGTACTTC.

This rearrangement joins TRBV5-1 to TRBJ1-2, with TRBD1 identical over 7 bases. Germline lookup yields CDR1 SGHRS and CDR2 YFSETQ. The J segment lost 8 bases and the V segment lost 2 bases, leaving 6 bases of the junction unmatched. The CDR3 contains 13 residues. For the CDR3, the DNA is TGCGCCAGCAGCTTAGACAGGGTGCGAGGCTACACCTTC. It specifies CASSLDRVRGYTF.

This chain connects TRBV27 to TRBJ2-3; D perhaps matches TRBD1 (6 bases). V lost 3 bases to trimming and J lost 2 bases, with 12 bases between them. The CDR3 covers 15 residues. Looked up from germline, CDR1 is MNHEY and CDR2 is SMNVEV (reference sequence). The CDR3 DNA is TGTGCCAGCAGTTTCCGCAGGGGATTCACAGATACGCAGTATTTT. It specifies CASSFRRGFTDTQYF.

This chain uses TRBV9 with TRBJ2-6; no reliable D call. The ends were cut back, 4 bases at V and 0 bases at J, with 8 bases in the middle. This CDR3 is built from 15 residues. Per germline, CDR1 SGDLS and CDR2 YYNGEE. This CDR3 is CASSPLGSGANVLTF. The CDR3, as DNA: TGTGCCAGCAGCCCCCTCGGCTCTGGGGCCAACGTCCTGACTTTC.